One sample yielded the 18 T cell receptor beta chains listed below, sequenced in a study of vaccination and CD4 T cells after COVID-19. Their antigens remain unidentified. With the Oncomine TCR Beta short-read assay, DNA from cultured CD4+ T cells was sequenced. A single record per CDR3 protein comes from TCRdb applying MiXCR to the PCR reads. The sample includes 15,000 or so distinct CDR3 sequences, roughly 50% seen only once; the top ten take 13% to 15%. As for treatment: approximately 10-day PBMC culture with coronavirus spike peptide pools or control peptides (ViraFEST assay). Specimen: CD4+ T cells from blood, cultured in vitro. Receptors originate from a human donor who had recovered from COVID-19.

The CDR3 loop is CASSSRGPDWQYF. CDR3 bases: TGTGCCAGCAGCTCTCGGGGGCCCGATTGGCAGTATTTT. The chain uses TRBV7-9 and TRBJ2-3; D could derive from TRBD1 or TRBD2 (6 bases each). Germline CDR1 is SEHNR and CDR2 is FQNEAQ (reference sequence). Between the trimmed V and J ends, which lost 4 bases and 11 bases, there was a span of 16 bases. The CDR3 is 13 residues long.

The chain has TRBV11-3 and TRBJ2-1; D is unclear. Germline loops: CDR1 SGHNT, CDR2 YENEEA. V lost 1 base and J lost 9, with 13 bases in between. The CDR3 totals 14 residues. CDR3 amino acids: CASSLGPSNREQFF. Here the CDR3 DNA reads TGTGCCAGCAGCTTAGGTCCGTCTAATCGTGAGCAGTTCTTC.

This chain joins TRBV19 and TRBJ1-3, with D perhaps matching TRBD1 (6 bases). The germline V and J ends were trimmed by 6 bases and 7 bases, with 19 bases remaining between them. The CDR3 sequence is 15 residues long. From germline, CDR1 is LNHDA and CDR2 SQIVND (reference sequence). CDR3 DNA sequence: TGTGCCAGTAGGGCGACCGGGACAATATCGAACACCATATATTTT. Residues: CASRATGTISNTIYF. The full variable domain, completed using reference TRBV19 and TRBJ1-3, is DGGITQSPKYLFRKEGQNVTLSCEQNLNHDAMYWYRQDPGQGLRLIYYSQIVNDFQKGDIAEGYSVSREKKESFPLTVTSAQKNPTAFYLCASRATGTISNTIYFGEGSWLTVV.

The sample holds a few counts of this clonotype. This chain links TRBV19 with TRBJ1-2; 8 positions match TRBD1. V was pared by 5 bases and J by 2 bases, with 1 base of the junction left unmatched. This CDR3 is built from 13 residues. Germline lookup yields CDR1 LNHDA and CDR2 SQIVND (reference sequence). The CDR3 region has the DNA TGTGCCAGTAGTTGGACAGGGAACTATGGCTACACCTTC. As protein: CASSWTGNYGYTF.

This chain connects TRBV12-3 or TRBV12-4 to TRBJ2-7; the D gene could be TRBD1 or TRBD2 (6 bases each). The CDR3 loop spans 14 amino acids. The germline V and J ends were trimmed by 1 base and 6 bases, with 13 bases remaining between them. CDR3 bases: TGTGCCAGCAGTTTAGGGGGGGCCCTCCGCGAGCAGTACTTC. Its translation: CASSLGGALREQYF.

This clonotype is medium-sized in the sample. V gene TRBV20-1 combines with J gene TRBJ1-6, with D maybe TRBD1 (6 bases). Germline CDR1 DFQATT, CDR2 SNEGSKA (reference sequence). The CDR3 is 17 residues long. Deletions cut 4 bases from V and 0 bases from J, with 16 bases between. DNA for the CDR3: TGCAGTGCTAAGGGCAGGGGAGGGAGCTCCTATAATTCACCCCTCCACTTT. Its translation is CSAKGRGGSSYNSPLHF.

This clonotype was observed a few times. The CDR3 DNA sequence: TGTGCCTGGAGTGTACTCCTAGCGGGACGGAATGAGCAGTTCTTC. Encoded protein: CAWSVLLAGRNEQFF. The chain links TRBV30 to TRBJ2-1; TRBD2 aligns across 9 bases. Germline CDR1 GTSNPN, CDR2 SVGIG (reference sequence). V trimming: 0 bases; J trimming: 7 bases; junction bases outside the gene matches: 7. The CDR3 covers 15 residues.

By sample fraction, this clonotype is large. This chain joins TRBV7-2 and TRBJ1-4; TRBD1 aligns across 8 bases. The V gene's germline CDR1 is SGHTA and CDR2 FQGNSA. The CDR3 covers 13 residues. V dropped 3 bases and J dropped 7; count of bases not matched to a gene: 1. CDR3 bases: TGTGCCAGCAGCTTCGACAGGGGTGAAAAACTGTTTTTT. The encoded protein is CASSFDRGEKLFF. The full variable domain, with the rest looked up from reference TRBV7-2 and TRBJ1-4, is GAGVSQSPSNKVTEKGKDVELRCDPISGHTALYWYRQSLGQGLEFLIYFQGNSAPDKSGLPSDRFSAERTGGSVSTLTIQRTQQEDSAVYLCASSFDRGEKLFFGSGTQLSVL.

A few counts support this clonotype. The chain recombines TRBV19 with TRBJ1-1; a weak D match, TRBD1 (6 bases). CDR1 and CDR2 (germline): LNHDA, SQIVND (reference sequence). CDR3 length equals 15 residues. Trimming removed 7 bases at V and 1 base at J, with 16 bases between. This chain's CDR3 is CASTPLGGANTEAFF. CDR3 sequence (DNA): TGTGCCAGTACCCCCCTCGGGGGCGCGAACACTGAAGCTTTCTTT. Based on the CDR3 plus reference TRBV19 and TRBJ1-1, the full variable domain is DGGITQSPKYLFRKEGQNVTLSCEQNLNHDAMYWYRQDPGQGLRLIYYSQIVNDFQKGDIAEGYSVSREKKESFPLTVTSAQKNPTAFYLCASTPLGGANTEAFFGQGTRLTVV.

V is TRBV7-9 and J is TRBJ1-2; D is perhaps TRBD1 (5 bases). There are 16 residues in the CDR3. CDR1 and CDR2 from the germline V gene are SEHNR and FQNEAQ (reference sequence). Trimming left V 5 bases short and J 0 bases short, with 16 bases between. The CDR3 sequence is CASSPGGVSTNYGYTF. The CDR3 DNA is TGTGCCAGCAGCCCCGGGGGTGTCAGCACTAACTATGGCTACACCTTC.

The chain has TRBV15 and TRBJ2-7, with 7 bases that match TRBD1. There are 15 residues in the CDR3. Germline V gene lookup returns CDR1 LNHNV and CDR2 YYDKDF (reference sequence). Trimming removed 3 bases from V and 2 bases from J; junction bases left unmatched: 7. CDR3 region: CATSSVDRAAYEQYF. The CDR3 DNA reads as TGTGCCACCAGCAGCGTCGACAGGGCTGCCTACGAGCAGTACTTC.

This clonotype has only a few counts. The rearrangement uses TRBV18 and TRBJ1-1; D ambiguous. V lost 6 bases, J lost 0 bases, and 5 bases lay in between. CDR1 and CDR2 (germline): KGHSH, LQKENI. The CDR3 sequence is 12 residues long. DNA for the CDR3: TGTGCCAGCTCGTTGATGAACACTGAAGCTTTCTTT. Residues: CASSLMNTEAFF. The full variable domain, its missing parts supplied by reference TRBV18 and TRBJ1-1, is NAGVMQNPRHLVRRRGQEARLRCSPMKGHSHVYWYRQLPEEGLKFMVYLQKENIIDESGMPKERFSAEFPKEGPSILRIQQVVRGDSAAYFCASSLMNTEAFFGQGTRLTVV.

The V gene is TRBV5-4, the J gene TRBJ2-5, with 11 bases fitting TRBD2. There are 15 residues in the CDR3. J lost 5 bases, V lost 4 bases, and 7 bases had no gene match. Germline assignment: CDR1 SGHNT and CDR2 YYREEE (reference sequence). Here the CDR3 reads CASSASGGRGETQYF. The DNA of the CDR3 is TGTGCCAGCAGCGCTAGCGGGGGGCGGGGGGAGACCCAGTACTTC.

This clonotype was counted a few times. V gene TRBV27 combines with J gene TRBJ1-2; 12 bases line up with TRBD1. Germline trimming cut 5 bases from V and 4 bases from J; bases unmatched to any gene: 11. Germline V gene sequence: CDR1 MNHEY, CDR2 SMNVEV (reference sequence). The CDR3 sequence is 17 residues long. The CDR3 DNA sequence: TGTGCCAGCAGTCTAGACGCGGGACAGGGGGCAGTCTATGGCTACACCTTC. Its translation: CASSLDAGQGAVYGYTF.

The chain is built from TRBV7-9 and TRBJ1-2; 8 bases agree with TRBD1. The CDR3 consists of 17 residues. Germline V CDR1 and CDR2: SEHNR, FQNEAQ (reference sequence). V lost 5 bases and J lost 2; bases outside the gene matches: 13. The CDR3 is CASSPGQGTLSNYGYTF. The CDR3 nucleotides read TGTGCCAGCAGCCCTGGACAGGGCACTCTCTCGAACTATGGCTACACCTTC.

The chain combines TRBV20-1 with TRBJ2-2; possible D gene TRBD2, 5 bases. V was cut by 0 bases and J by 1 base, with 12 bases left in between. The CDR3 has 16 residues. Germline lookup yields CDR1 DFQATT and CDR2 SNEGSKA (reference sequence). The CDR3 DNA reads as TGCAGTGCTAGAGAGGGAACTAGAAGGAACACCGGGGAGCTGTTTTTT. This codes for CSAREGTRRNTGELFF.

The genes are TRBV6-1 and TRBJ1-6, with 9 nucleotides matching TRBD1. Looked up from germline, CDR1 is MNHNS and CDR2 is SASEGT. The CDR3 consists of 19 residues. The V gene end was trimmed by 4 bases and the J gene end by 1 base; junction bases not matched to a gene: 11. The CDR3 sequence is CASSGWDRVTGSYNSPLHF. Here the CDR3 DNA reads TGTGCCAGCAGTGGTTGGGACAGGGTTACTGGGTCCTATAATTCACCCCTCCACTTT.

DNA of the CDR3: TGTGCCAGCAGCTATGGGACGGCGAACGAGCAGTACTTC. Protein: CASSYGTANEQYF. J is TRBJ2-7 and V is TRBV7-9, with D tentatively TRBD1 or TRBD2 (5 bases each). Trimming stripped 4 bases from V and 5 bases from J, with 12 bases between. The CDR3 has 13 residues. CDR1 SEHNR and CDR2 FQNEAQ come from the germline V gene (reference sequence).